The clone carrying this T cell receptor (beta chain) was recorded a few times. Its antigen is currently unknown. Unique molecular identifiers were used to barcode this TCRbeta library. MiXCR, run by TCRdb on the PCR reads, gives a single entry per CDR3 protein. The table has 540,000 or so distinct CDR3 sequences, 20% to 25% seen once. V dropped 4 bases and J dropped 1; count of bases not matched to a gene: 9. The CDR3 sequence is 16 residues long. The germline V gene has CDR1 DFQATT and CDR2 SNEGSKA (reference sequence). The data derive from a study of T-cell reconstitution after alpha-beta-depleted transplantation in children. Study-wide points: T cells produced anew were the main source of T-cell counts and diversity one year after transplant. It was reported that alpha-beta T cells came from several hundred expanded graft clones (about two months after transplant).

This chain uses TRBV20-1 with TRBJ2-1; TRBD2 aligns across 8 bases. This clonotype was obtained from a boy younger than two who had a stem cell transplant for acute myeloid leukemia, so the T cells may come from the graft donor. Sequences were derived from PBMCs, mostly from graft donor cells, sampled 360 days after TCRalphabeta/CD19-depleted stem cell transplant. CDR3 in DNA: TGCAGTGCTAATCTGCGGGGGGCCGGGTCCTACAATGAGCAGTTCTTC. This encodes CSANLRGAGSYNEQFF.